The present T cell receptor beta chain was sequenced within a study of neurological immune-mediated disorders. General study findings and limits: Across subjects, no CDR3 amino acid sequence appeared in expanded clones of more than one subject, a finding that suggested private repertoires in all groups. In HTLV-1-associated myelopathy, TCR clonal expansion was greatest, and in multiple sclerosis it was least, below healthy controls.

The CDR3 runs to 13 residues. Germline V gene data show CDR1 as SNHLY and CDR2 as FYNNEI. The germline V and J ends were trimmed by 7 bases and 1 base, with 10 bases remaining between them. This clonotype was counted at least ten times. What it binds is not known. Synthesis of cDNA used 5'RACE (with 10-nucleotide random UMIs). Using its own MiXCR run on the 5' RACE reads, TCRdb lists one record per CDR3 protein. The repertoire holds some 77,000 distinct CDR3 sequences, 9.4% seen once, with about 1.7% in the top ten. The rearrangement joins TRBV2 to TRBJ1-1; weak D call: TRBD1 (6 bases). The clonotype comes from a man aged 50 or older in good health. The source material was PBMCs. The CDR3 nucleotides are TGTGCCAGCATTCGGGACACGAACACTGAAGCTTTCTTT. The encoded protein is CASIRDTNTEAFF.